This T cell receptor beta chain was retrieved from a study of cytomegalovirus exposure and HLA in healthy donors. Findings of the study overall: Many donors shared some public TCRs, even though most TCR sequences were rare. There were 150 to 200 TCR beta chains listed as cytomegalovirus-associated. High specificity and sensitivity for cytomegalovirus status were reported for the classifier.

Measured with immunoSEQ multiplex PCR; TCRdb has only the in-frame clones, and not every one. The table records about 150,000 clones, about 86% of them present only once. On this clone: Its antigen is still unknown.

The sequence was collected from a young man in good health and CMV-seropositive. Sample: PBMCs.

The CDR3 nucleotides are TGTGCCAGCACCCACCGGGACAGGGACTACGAGCAGTACTTC. Its translation: CASTHRDRDYEQYF. The chain couples TRBV7-9 to TRBJ2-7; 9 bases line up with TRBD1. Germline V gene lookup returns CDR1 SEHNR and CDR2 FQNEAQ (reference sequence). This CDR3 has 14 residues. J gave up 3 bases and V 7 bases, and 7 bases lay outside the gene matches. Looking up the rest from reference TRBV7-9 and TRBJ2-7 gives the full variable domain: DTGVSQNPRHKITKRGQNVTFRCDPISEHNRLYWYRQTLGQGPEFLTYFQNEAQLEKSRLLSDRFSAERPKGSFSTLEIQRTEQGDSAMYLCASTHRDRDYEQYFGPGTRLTVT.